Below, 8 T cell receptor beta chains from the same sample are listed, as sequenced in a study of early T cells in non-severe SARS-CoV-2 infection. TCRdb ran MiXCR on the 5' RACE reads and lists one entry per CDR3 protein. This repertoire shows 55,000 to 85,000 distinct CDR3 sequences, approximately 12% found once; its top ten account for 4% to 5.5%. Sequencing was carried out using whole blood. These receptors were collected from an adult who was a healthcare worker with PCR-confirmed SARS-CoV-2 infection or an uninfected control (not recorded which).

The J gene is TRBJ1-1, the V gene TRBV28; no clear D gene. Germline CDR1 MDHEN, CDR2 SYDVKM. V shed 10 bases and J shed 1 base, with 16 bases lying between them. This CDR3 spans 14 amino acids. CDR3 sequence reads: CATSVLGQNTEAFF. CDR3 bases: TGTGCCACCTCTGTATTAGGGCAGAACACTGAAGCTTTCTTT.

This clonotype was seen at least ten times. The chain is built from TRBV18 and TRBJ2-2; D remains unclear. The CDR3 has 12 residues. The V end was cut by 1 base, the J end by 5 bases, with 2 bases between. Per germline, CDR1 KGHSH and CDR2 LQKENI. The CDR3 sequence: CASSPRTGELFF. As DNA, the CDR3 is TGTGCCAGCTCACCACGTACCGGGGAGCTGTTTTTT.

This clonotype occurred many times. The CDR3 loop reads CASSQRAPGTEAFF. The CDR3 region has the DNA TGTGCCAGCAGCCAAAGGGCTCCGGGCACTGAAGCTTTCTTT. The chain links TRBV3-1 to TRBJ1-1; D remains ambiguous. Germline-derived CDR1 and CDR2 are LGHDT and YNNKEL (reference sequence). Trimming removed 2 bases at V and 4 bases at J, with 11 bases between. The CDR3 loop spans 14 amino acids.

The chain carries TRBV2 and TRBJ1-5, with a possible D match to TRBD1 (5 bases). Deletions cut 6 bases from V and 6 bases from J, with 9 bases between. From germline, CDR1 is SNHLY and CDR2 FYNNEI. The CDR3 is 12 amino acids. CDR3 residues: CASSPGTQPQHF. The CDR3 DNA sequence: TGTGCCAGCAGCCCAGGGACTCAGCCCCAGCATTTT.

This clonotype was counted a few times. The chain joins TRBV12-3 or TRBV12-4 to TRBJ2-1, with TRBD1 matching 8 bases. There are 16 residues in the CDR3. Germline trimming cut 2 bases from V and 9 bases from J; bases unmatched to any gene: 12. The CDR3 is CASSLKRQGIFGEQFF. CDR3 DNA: TGTGCCAGCAGTTTAAAGAGACAGGGGATATTCGGTGAGCAGTTCTTC.

V is TRBV13 and J is TRBJ1-1; D gene ambiguous. The V end lost 4 bases, the J end lost 4 bases, and 7 bases lay between the germline ends. CDR3 length: 12 residues. Germline assignment: CDR1 PRHDT and CDR2 FYEKMQ (reference sequence). CDR3 in amino acids: CASSSAGTEAFF. CDR3 DNA sequence: TGTGCCAGCAGCTCGGCGGGCACTGAAGCTTTCTTT.

This clonotype has just a few counts. The V gene is TRBV20-1, the J gene TRBJ2-3, with 9 nucleotides matching TRBD2. Losses at the gene ends were 5 bases for V and 4 bases for J; bases not matched to a gene: 7. Germline CDR1 is DFQATT and CDR2 is SNEGSKA (reference sequence). CDR3 size: 14 residues. The CDR3 reads CSASGTSSADTQYF. CDR3 coding DNA: TGCAGTGCTTCCGGGACTAGCAGCGCAGATACGCAGTATTTT.

A remark on this clonotype: The germline gene is not matched at one end of the junction; a read error may be the cause. The V call is TRBV6-1, the J call TRBJ1-5; D is unresolved. The CDR3 length is 16 residues. CDR1 is MNHNS and CDR2 is SASEGT in the germline V gene. The CDR3 loop reads CASRERAESGNRPQHF. The DNA of the CDR3 is TGTGCCAGCAGAGAAAGAGCAGAGAGCGGCAATCGGCCCCAGCATTTT.